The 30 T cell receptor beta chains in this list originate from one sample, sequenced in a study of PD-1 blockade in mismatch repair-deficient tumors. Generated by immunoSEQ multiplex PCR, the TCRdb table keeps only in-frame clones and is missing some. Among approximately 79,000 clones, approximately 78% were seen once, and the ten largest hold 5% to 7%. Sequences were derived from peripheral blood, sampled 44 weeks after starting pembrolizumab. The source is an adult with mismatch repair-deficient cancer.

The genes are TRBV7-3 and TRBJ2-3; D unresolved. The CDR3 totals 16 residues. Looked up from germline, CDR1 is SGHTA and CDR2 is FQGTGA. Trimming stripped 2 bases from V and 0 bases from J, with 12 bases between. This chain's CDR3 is CASSLRPATSTDTQYF. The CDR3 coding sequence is TGTGCCAGCAGCTTACGACCAGCGACTAGCACAGATACGCAGTATTTT.

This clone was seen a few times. As DNA, the CDR3 is TGTGCCAGTGGGACAGACTATAGCTCCTACAATGAGCAGTTCTTC. It translates to CASGTDYSSYNEQFF. The chain combines TRBV25-1 with TRBJ2-1; 7 bases fit TRBD1. The CDR3 length is 15 residues. CDR1 is MGHDK and CDR2 is SYGVNS in the germline V gene. The junction had 8 bases not matched to a gene; V was cut back by 9 bases and J by 0 bases.

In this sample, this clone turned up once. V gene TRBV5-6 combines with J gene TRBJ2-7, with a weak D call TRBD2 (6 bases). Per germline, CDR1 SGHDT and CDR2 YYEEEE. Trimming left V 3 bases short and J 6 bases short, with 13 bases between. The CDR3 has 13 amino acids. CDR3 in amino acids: CASSWMAGLEQYF. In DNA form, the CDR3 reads TGTGCCAGCAGCTGGATGGCGGGGCTCGAGCAGTACTTC.

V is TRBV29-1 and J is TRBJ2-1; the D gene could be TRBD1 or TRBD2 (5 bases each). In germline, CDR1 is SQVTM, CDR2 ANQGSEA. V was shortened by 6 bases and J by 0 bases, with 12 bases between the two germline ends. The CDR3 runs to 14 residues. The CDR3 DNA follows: TGCAGCGTGAGGGACCGGAGCTCCTACAATGAGCAGTTCTTC. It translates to CSVRDRSSYNEQFF.

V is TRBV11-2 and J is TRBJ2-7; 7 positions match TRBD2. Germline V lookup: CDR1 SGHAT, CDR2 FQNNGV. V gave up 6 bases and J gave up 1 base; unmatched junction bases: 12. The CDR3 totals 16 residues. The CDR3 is CASRSTRLAESYEQYF. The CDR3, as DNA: TGTGCCAGCAGATCGACAAGGCTAGCGGAGTCCTACGAGCAGTACTTC.

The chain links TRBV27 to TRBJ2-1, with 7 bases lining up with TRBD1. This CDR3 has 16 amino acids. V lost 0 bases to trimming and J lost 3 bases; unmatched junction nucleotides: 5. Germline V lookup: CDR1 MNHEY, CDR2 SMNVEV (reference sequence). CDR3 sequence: CASSLSLGDSYNEQFF. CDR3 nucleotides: TGTGCCAGCAGTTTATCGCTCGGGGACAGCTACAATGAGCAGTTCTTC.

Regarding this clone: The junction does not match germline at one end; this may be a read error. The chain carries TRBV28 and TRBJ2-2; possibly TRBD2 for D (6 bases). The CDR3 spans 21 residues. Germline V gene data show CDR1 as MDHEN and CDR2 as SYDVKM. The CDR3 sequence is CVSNQFRTLREHDILTGELFF. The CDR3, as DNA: TGTGTCAGCAACCAATTTCGGACGCTCCGGGAGCACGATATATTAACCGGGGAGCTGTTTTTT.

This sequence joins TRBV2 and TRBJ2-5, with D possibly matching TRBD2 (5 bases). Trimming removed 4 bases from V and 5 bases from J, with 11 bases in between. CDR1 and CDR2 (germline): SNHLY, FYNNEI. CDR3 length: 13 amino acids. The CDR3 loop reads CASSVLGVETQYF. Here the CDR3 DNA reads TGTGCCAGCAGTGTCCTCGGGGTGGAGACCCAGTACTTC.

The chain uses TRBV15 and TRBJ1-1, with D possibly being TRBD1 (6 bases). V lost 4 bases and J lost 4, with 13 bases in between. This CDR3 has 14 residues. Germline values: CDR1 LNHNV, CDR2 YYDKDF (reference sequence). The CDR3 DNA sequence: TGTGCCACCAGCACCGGCGGGGGGGCCACTGAAGCTTTCTTT. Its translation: CATSTGGGATEAFF. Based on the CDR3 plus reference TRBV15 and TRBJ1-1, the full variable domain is DAMVIQNPRYQVTQFGKPVTLSCSQTLNHNVMYWYQQKSSQAPKLLFHYYDKDFNNEADTPDNFQSRRPNTSFCFLDIRSPGLGDTAMYLCATSTGGGATEAFFGQGTRLTVV.

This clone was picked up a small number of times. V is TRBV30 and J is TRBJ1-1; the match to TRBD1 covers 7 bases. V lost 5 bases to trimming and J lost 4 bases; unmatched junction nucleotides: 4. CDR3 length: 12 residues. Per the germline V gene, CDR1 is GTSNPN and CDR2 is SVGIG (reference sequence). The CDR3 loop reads CAWPRGGTEAFF. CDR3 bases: TGTGCCTGGCCCAGGGGGGGCACTGAAGCTTTCTTT.

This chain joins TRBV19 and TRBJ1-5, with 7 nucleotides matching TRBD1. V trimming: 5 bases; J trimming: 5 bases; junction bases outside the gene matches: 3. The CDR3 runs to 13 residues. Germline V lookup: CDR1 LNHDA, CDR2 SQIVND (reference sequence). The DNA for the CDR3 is TGTGCCAGTAGTCTCACAGGGGATCAGCCCCAGCATTTT. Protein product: CASSLTGDQPQHF.

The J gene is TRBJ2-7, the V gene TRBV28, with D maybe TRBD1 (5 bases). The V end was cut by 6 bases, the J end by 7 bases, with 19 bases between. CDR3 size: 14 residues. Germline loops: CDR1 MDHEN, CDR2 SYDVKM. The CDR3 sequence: CASSPVGVKWEQYF. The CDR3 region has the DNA TGTGCCAGCAGCCCCGTAGGGGTTAAGTGGGAGCAGTACTTC.

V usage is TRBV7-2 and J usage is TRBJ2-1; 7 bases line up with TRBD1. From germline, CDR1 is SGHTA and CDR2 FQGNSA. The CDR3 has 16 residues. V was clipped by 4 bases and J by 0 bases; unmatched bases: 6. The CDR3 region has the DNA TGTGCCAGCAGCTCCTCGACAGGGAGCTCCTACAATGAGCAGTTCTTC. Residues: CASSSSTGSSYNEQFF.

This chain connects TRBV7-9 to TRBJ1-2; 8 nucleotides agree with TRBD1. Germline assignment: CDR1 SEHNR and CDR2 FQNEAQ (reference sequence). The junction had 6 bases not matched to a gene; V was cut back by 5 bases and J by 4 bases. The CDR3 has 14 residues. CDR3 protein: CASSPRQGIYGYTF. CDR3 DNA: TGTGCCAGCAGCCCCAGACAGGGGATCTATGGCTACACCTTC.

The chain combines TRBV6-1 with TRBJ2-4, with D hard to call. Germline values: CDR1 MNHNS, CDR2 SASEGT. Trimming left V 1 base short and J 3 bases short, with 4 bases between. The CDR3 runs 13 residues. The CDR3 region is CASSEVNKNIQYF. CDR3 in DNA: TGTGCCAGCAGTGAAGTTAACAAAAACATTCAGTACTTC.

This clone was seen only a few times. CDR3 DNA sequence: TGTGCCAGCAGCTCCCGGGCACGTTCCTACGAGCAGTACTTC. Amino acids: CASSSRARSYEQYF. The V call is TRBV5-4, the J call TRBJ2-7; D is uncertain. Germline V gives CDR1 SGHNT, CDR2 YYREEE (reference sequence). CDR3 length: 14 amino acids. V lost 3 bases, J lost 1 base, and 11 bases lay in between.

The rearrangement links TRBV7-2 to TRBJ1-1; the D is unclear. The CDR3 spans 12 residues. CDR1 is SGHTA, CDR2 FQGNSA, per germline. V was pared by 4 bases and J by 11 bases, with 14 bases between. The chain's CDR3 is CASSSNPPGAFF. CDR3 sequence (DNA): TGTGCCAGCAGCTCAAACCCTCCGGGTGCTTTCTTT.

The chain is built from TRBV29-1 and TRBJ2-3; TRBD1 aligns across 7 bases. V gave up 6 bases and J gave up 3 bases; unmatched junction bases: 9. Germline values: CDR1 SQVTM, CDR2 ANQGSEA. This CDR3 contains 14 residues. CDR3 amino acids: CSVAGTVRTDTQYF. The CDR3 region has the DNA TGCAGCGTCGCCGGGACAGTCAGAACAGATACGCAGTATTTT.

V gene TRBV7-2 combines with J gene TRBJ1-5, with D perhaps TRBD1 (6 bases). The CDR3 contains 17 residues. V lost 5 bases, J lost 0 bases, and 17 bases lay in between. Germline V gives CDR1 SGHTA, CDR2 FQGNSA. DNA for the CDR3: TGTGCCAGCAGCCCCCGGGACATGTATAATAGCAATCAGCCCCAGCATTTT. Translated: CASSPRDMYNSNQPQHF. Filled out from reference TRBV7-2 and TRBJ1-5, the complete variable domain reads GAGVSQSPSNKVTEKGKDVELRCDPISGHTALYWYRQSLGQGLEFLIYFQGNSAPDKSGLPSDRFSAERTGGSVSTLTIQRTQQEDSAVYLCASSPRDMYNSNQPQHFGDGTRLSIL.

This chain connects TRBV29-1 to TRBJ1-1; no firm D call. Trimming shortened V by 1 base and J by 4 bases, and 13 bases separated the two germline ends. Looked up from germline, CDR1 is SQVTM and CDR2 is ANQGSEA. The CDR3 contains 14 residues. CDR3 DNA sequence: TGCAGCGTTGAAGGGACCCCCCGGGCCACTGAAGCTTTCTTT. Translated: CSVEGTPRATEAFF.

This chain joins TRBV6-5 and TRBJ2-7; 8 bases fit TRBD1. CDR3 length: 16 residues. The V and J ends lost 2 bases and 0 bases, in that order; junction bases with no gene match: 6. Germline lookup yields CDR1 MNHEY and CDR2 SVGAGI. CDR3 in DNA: TGTGCCAGCAGTTACGTTGGCAGGGGGCGCTCCTACGAGCAGTACTTC. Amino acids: CASSYVGRGRSYEQYF.

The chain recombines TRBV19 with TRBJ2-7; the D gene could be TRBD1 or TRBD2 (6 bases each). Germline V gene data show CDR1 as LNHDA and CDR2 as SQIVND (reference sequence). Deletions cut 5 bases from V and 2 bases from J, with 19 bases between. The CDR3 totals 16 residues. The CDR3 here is CASSGGPVTATYEQYF. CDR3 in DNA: TGTGCCAGTAGTGGGGGGCCCGTTACCGCGACCTACGAGCAGTACTTC.

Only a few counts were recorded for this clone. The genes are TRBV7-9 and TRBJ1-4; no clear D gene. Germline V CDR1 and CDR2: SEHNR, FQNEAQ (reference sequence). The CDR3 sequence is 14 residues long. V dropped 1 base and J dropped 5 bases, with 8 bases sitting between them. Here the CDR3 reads CASSLGQLNEKLFF. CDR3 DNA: TGTGCCAGCAGCTTAGGGCAGCTAAATGAAAAACTGTTTTTT.

As DNA, the CDR3 is TGTGCCAGCAGAAGGGGGACAGGGAACGAGCAGTACTTC. Protein product: CASRRGTGNEQYF. The gene calls are TRBV6-5 and TRBJ2-7; 9 bases line up with TRBD1. With V trimmed by 6 bases and J by 5 bases, 5 bases remained unmatched. CDR1 MNHEY and CDR2 SVGAGI come from the germline V gene. This CDR3 contains 13 residues.

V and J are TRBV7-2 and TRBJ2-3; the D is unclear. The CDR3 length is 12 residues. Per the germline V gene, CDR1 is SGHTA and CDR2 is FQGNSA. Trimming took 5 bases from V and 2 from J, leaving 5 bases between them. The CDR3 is CASSLFTDTQYF. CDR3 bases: TGTGCCAGCAGCCTTTTCACAGATACGCAGTATTTT.

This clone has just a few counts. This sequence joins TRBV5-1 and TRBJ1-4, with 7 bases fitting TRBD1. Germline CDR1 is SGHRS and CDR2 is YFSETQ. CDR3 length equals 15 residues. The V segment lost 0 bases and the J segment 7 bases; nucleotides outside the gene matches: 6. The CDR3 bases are TGCGCCAGCAGCTTGGTAGGAGGGGGCGGTGAAAAACTGTTTTTT. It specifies CASSLVGGGGEKLFF.

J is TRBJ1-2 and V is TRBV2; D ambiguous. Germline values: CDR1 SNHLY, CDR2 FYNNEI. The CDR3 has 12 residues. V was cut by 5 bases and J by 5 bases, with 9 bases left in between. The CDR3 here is CASSKDSYGYTF. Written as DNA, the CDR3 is TGTGCCAGCAGTAAGGACTCGTATGGCTACACCTTC.

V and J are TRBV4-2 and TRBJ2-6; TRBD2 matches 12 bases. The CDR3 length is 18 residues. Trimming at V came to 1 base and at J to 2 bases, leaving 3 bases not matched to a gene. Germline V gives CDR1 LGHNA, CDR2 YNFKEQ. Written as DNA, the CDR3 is TGTGCCAGCAGCCAAGGACTAGCGGGAGTAGCTGGGGCCAACGTCCTGACTTTC. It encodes CASSQGLAGVAGANVLTF.

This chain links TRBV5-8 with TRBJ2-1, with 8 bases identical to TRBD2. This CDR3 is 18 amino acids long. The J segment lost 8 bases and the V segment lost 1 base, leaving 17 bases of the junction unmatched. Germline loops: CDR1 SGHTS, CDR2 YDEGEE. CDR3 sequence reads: CASSLRFGVNGRAYEQFF. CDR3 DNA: TGTGCCAGCAGCTTGCGGTTTGGGGTTAACGGGAGGGCCTATGAGCAGTTCTTC.

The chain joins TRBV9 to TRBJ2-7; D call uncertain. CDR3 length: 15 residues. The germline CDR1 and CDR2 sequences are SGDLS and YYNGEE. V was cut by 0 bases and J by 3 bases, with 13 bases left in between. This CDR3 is CASSVGVDGIYEQYF. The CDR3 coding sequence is TGTGCCAGCAGCGTAGGTGTAGACGGTATCTACGAGCAGTACTTC.